The 25 T cell receptor beta chains in this list originate from one sample, sequenced in a study of T-cell reconstitution after alpha-beta-depleted transplantation in children. Unique molecular identifiers were incorporated during preparation of the TCRbeta library. Each CDR3 protein is one row after TCRdb ran MiXCR on the PCR reads. The top ten clones hold approximately 5% of a sample with 700,000 to 850,000 distinct CDR3 sequences, 15% to 20% of them seen once. The sequenced sample was PBMCs, mostly from graft donor cells, obtained 360 days after TCRalphabeta/CD19-depleted stem cell transplant. The receptors derive from a male patient between 5 and 17 years old who had a stem cell transplant for acute lymphoblastic leukemia, so the T cells may come from the graft donor.

V gene TRBV10-3 combines with J gene TRBJ2-5; D is perhaps TRBD1 (5 bases). The V end lost 2 bases, the J end lost 3 bases, and 16 bases lay between the germline ends. This CDR3 has 16 residues. Germline CDR1 and CDR2: ENHRY and SYGVKD. The CDR3 region has the DNA TGTGCCATCAGTGAGCCCGACAGAGAAGGAGAAGAGACCCAGTACTTC. It yields the protein CAISEPDREGEETQYF.

V usage is TRBV7-2 and J usage is TRBJ1-5, with 8 nucleotides matching TRBD1. This CDR3 has 15 amino acids. Trimming took 5 bases from V and 1 from J; bases not matched to a gene: 4. Germline lookup yields CDR1 SGHTA and CDR2 FQGNSA. CDR3 protein: CASSRDRPSNQPQHF. In DNA, the CDR3 is TGTGCCAGCAGCAGGGACAGGCCGAGCAATCAGCCCCAGCATTTT. Looking up the rest from reference TRBV7-2 and TRBJ1-5 gives the full variable domain: GAGVSQSPSNKVTEKGKDVELRCDPISGHTALYWYRQSLGQGLEFLIYFQGNSAPDKSGLPSDRFSAERTGGSVSTLTIQRTQQEDSAVYLCASSRDRPSNQPQHFGDGTRLSIL.

The V gene is TRBV7-9, the J gene TRBJ2-5; no definite D call. V was cut by 0 bases and J by 2 bases, with 7 bases left in between. The germline V gene has CDR1 SEHNR and CDR2 FQNEAQ (reference sequence). The CDR3 is 14 amino acids. The CDR3 nucleotides read TGTGCCAGCAGCTTAGCCTGGTTGCAAGAGACCCAGTACTTC. Its protein is CASSLAWLQETQYF.

This clonotype was picked up a small number of times. The chain carries TRBV4-2 and TRBJ2-7; D gene uncertain. CDR1 LGHNA and CDR2 YNFKEQ come from the germline V gene. The CDR3 has 14 amino acids. Trimming removed 4 bases at V and 6 bases at J, with 16 bases between. In DNA form, the CDR3 reads TGTGCCAGCAGCCTCTATTTTCAGCCGGGCGAGCAGTACTTC. It is translated as CASSLYFQPGEQYF.

The chain employs TRBV4-1 and TRBJ2-7, with 10 bases that match TRBD1. Germline-derived CDR1 and CDR2 are MGHRA and YSYEKL. The junction had 6 bases not matched to a gene; V was cut back by 5 bases and J by 5 bases. This CDR3 has 14 amino acids. CDR3: CASSSGTGEDEQYF. Written as DNA, the CDR3 is TGCGCCAGCAGCTCCGGGACAGGGGAGGACGAGCAGTACTTC.

This rearrangement joins TRBV19 to TRBJ1-1; 12 nucleotides line up with TRBD1. The germline V gene encodes CDR1 LNHDA and CDR2 SQIVND (reference sequence). The CDR3 has 13 residues. The V segment lost 5 bases and the J segment 8 bases; nucleotides outside the gene matches: 3. The CDR3 coding sequence is TGTGCCAGTAGTTTGGGACAGGGGGCCGAAGCTTTCTTT. Its protein is CASSLGQGAEAFF.

The J gene is TRBJ2-5, the V gene TRBV29-1; 10 bases map to TRBD2. Looked up from germline, CDR1 is SQVTM and CDR2 is ANQGSEA. The CDR3 consists of 16 residues. Trimming at V came to 0 bases and at J to 5 bases, leaving 9 bases not matched to a gene. This CDR3 reads CSVEDGEREGEETQYF. The CDR3 nucleotides are TGCAGCGTTGAAGACGGGGAGCGGGAGGGGGAGGAGACCCAGTACTTC.

The chain employs TRBV20-1 and TRBJ2-7; D possibly corresponds to TRBD1 (6 bases). This CDR3 has 13 amino acids. Germline CDR1 and CDR2: DFQATT and SNEGSKA (reference sequence). V was trimmed by 5 bases and J by 4 bases, leaving 15 bases between them. In nucleotides, the CDR3 is TGCAGTGCTGAAGGACAGATAGCTTACGAGCAGTACTTC. Its translation is CSAEGQIAYEQYF.

The chain has TRBV5-1 and TRBJ2-2; 9 bases agree with TRBD2. V lost 4 bases, J lost 6 bases, and 7 bases stayed unmatched. The CDR3 sequence is 15 residues long. Germline V gene sequence: CDR1 SGHRS, CDR2 YFSETQ. For the CDR3, the DNA is TGCGCCAGCAGCGCGGGAGGGGAGTGGCCCGGGGAGCTGTTTTTT. Residues: CASSAGGEWPGELFF.

There are a few counts of this clonotype. The gene calls are TRBV24-1 and TRBJ2-5; D possibly matches TRBD1 or TRBD2 (5 bases each). V gave up 1 base and J gave up 3 bases, with 17 bases separating them. CDR3 length: 17 residues. Germline assignment: CDR1 KGHDR and CDR2 SFDVKD. The CDR3 DNA reads TGTGCCACCAGTGATTTAGGGACCAGGTTGGGGGAAGAGACCCAGTACTTC. It specifies CATSDLGTRLGEETQYF.

The V call is TRBV5-5, the J call TRBJ2-2; D uncertain. CDR1 is SGHKS and CDR2 is YYEKEE in the germline V gene (reference sequence). CDR3 size: 15 residues. Trimming took 1 base from V and 6 from J, leaving 13 bases between them. The DNA of the CDR3 is TGTGCCAGCAGCTTGTGGCAGGAGATTTCCGGGGAGCTGTTTTTT. The encoded protein is CASSLWQEISGELFF.

This clonotype was found a few times. J is TRBJ2-7 and V is TRBV5-1; D possibly corresponds to TRBD1 (6 bases). Germline CDR1 SGHRS, CDR2 YFSETQ. This CDR3 is 12 amino acids long. Trimming removed 7 bases at V and 4 bases at J, with 12 bases between. CDR3 residues: CASEGETYEQYF. DNA of the CDR3: TGCGCCAGCGAGGGGGAAACGTACGAGCAGTACTTC.

This chain connects TRBV21-1 to TRBJ2-3. TRBV21-1 is labeled a pseudogene. The CDR3 consists of 9 residues. CDR3 residues: CAAPDTQYF. The CDR3 nucleotides are TGTGCCGCCCCAGATACGCAGTATTTT.

This clonotype was observed a few times. The V gene is TRBV7-9, the J gene TRBJ2-1; no clear D gene. The CDR3 consists of 17 residues. Per the germline V gene, CDR1 is SEHNR and CDR2 is FQNEAQ (reference sequence). Trimming left V 1 base short and J 1 base short, with 14 bases between. The CDR3 nucleotides are TGTGCCAGCAGCTTAGGGGTGGCCGCCATTTCCTACAATGAGCAGTTCTTC. It translates to CASSLGVAAISYNEQFF.

This chain links TRBV2 with TRBJ1-6; D remains unclear. The CDR3 length is 13 residues. Trimming removed 8 bases from V and 0 bases from J, with 5 bases in between. Germline values: CDR1 SNHLY, CDR2 FYNNEI. CDR3 sequence (DNA): TGTGCCAGCCGGGCCTCCTATAATTCACCCCTCCACTTT. It translates to CASRASYNSPLHF.

The genes are TRBV4-1 and TRBJ2-3; unclear D gene. This CDR3 spans 13 amino acids. The germline gives CDR1 MGHRA, CDR2 YSYEKL. V lost 6 bases and J lost 8, with 15 bases in between. The CDR3 nucleotides are TGCGCCAGCAGTCCAAGAGGTCTGATTACGCAGTATTTT. Residues: CASSPRGLITQYF.

This clonotype came up a few times. The rearrangement uses TRBV28 and TRBJ2-7, with D maybe TRBD2 (5 bases). Trimming removed 3 bases from V and 4 bases from J, with 13 bases in between. From germline, CDR1 is MDHEN and CDR2 SYDVKM. The CDR3 spans 14 residues. The CDR3 nucleotides are TGTGCCAGCAGTTTCCGAGTCGGAGGATACGAGCAGTACTTC. It encodes CASSFRVGGYEQYF.

The sample holds a few counts of this clonotype. The rearrangement links TRBV5-8 to TRBJ2-1; 8 nucleotides align to TRBD1. The V and J ends lost 3 bases and 8 bases, in that order; junction bases with no gene match: 10. Germline-derived CDR1 and CDR2 are SGHTS and YDEGEE. This CDR3 has 15 amino acids. CDR3: CASSWGTGSIHEQFF. The CDR3, as DNA: TGTGCCAGCAGCTGGGGGACAGGTTCAATTCATGAGCAGTTCTTC.

This chain links TRBV4-1 with TRBJ2-7; D remains ambiguous. This CDR3 contains 13 residues. The germline V gene encodes CDR1 MGHRA and CDR2 YSYEKL. Trimming stripped 1 base from V and 4 bases from J, with 8 bases between. The CDR3, as DNA: TGCGCCAGCAGCCAAGTAGGTGTGTACGAGCAGTACTTC. This gives the protein CASSQVGVYEQYF.

As regards this clonotype: It is likely a read error, because the conserved phenylalanine at the end of the CDR3 is missing. The DNA is left out, because the CDR3 cannot be placed on it with certainty; the CDR3 is given as TCRdb lists it. This chain connects TRBV5-1 to TRBJ2-1; the table's TRBD2 call for D was not verified on the DNA. Germline V gene sequence: CDR1 SGHRS, CDR2 YFSETQ. Counting both end residues, the CDR3 totals 12 amino acids. The CDR3 loop is CASSSAGTRRVL.

The CDR3 region has the DNA TGTGCCAGCAGTGAAGTCCGGGAAGGGCAGTTCTTC. Its translation: CASSEVREGQFF. The chain links TRBV25-1 to TRBJ2-1; possible D gene TRBD2, 5 bases. V was pared by 2 bases and J by 12 bases, with 11 bases between. The CDR3 sequence is 12 residues long. The germline CDR1 and CDR2 sequences are MGHDK and SYGVNS.

The chain carries TRBV20-1 and TRBJ2-3; D remains unclear. Germline CDR1 and CDR2: DFQATT and SNEGSKA (reference sequence). V was shortened by 3 bases and J by 2 bases, with 9 bases between the two germline ends. This CDR3 contains 13 residues. For the CDR3, the DNA is TGCAGTGCTAGGGGTCCGTTCACAGATACGCAGTATTTT. Translated: CSARGPFTDTQYF.

The V call is TRBV11-1, the J call TRBJ2-6; tentative D call: TRBD1 (5 bases). This CDR3 spans 18 amino acids. Germline loops: CDR1 SGHAT, CDR2 FQDESV (reference sequence). V was cut by 7 bases and J by 2 bases, with 21 bases left in between. CDR3 nucleotides: TGTGCCAGCACCCCGGCCCCAGGGCACACTCCTGGGGCCAACGTCCTGACTTTC. Translated, it gives CASTPAPGHTPGANVLTF.

The chain couples TRBV10-3 to TRBJ2-3; possible D gene TRBD2, 7 bases. Germline V gene data show CDR1 as ENHRY and CDR2 as SYGVKD. V shed 10 bases and J shed 3 bases, with 14 bases lying between them. The CDR3 contains 13 residues. In DNA form, the CDR3 reads TGTGCCACCCTAAAGGGGGGGACAGATACGCAGTATTTT. This encodes CATLKGGTDTQYF.

J is TRBJ1-5 and V is TRBV28, with 9 bases fitting TRBD1. CDR1 MDHEN and CDR2 SYDVKM come from the germline V gene. The CDR3 loop spans 16 amino acids. V dropped 5 bases and J dropped 7; count of bases not matched to a gene: 12. Here the CDR3 DNA reads TGTGCCAGCAGTCCGTACTTAACAGGGGGCTGGCAGCCCCAGCATTTT. Protein product: CASSPYLTGGWQPQHF.